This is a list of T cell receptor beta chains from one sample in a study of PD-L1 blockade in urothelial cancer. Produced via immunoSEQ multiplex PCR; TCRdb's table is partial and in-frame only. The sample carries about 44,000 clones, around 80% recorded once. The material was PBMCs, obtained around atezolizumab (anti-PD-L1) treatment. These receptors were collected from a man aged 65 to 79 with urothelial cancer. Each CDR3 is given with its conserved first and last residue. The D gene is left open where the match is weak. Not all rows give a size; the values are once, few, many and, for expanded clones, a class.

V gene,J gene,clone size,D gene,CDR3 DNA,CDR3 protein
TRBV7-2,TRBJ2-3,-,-,TGTGCCAGCAGCGGGGGGTCAGATACGCAGTATTTT,CASSGGSDTQYF
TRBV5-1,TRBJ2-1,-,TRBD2,TGCGCCAGCAGCCCACTAGCGGGGCACAATGAGCAGTTCTTC,CASSPLAGHNEQFF
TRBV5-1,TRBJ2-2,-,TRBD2,TGCGCCAGCACCTTGGTCCCCAAGACTAGCGGGTTCACCGGGGAGCTGTTTTTT,CASTLVPKTSGFTGELFF
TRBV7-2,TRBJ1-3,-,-,TGTGCCAGCAGCTTAGGTAGCGGATCTTCCTCTGGAAACACCATATATTTT,CASSLGSGSSSGNTIYF
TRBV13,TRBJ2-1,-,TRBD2,TGTGCCAGCAGGACTAGCGATGAGCAGTTCTTC,CASRTSDEQFF
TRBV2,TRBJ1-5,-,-,TGTGCCAGCAGTGAAGGCAGGGCTGGCAATCAGCCCCAGCATTTT,CASSEGRAGNQPQHF
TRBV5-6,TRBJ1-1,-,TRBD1,TGTGCCAGCAGCGCACGCCGGACAGGCCTGAACACTGAAGCTTTCTTT,CASSARRTGLNTEAFF
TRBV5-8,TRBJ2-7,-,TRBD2,TGTGCCAGCAGCCAAGGACTAGCGGGAGGTTCCTACGAGCAGTACTTC,CASSQGLAGGSYEQYF
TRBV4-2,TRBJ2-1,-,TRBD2,TGTGCCAGCAGCCAAGGACTAGCGGGGGGGTATCATCTGTTCTTC,CASSQGLAGGYHLFF
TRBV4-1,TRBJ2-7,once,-,TGCGCCAGCAGCCAAGTCTTTGGGACTGTTTACGAGCAGTACTTC,CASSQVFGTVYEQYF
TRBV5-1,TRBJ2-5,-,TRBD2,TGCGCCAGCAGCTTGGAGGGAGGGACGCAAGAGACCCAGTACTTC,CASSLEGGTQETQYF
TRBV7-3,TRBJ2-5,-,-,TGTGCCAGCAGCTTAAATCCAGGGCCCCAAGAGACCCAGTACTTC,CASSLNPGPQETQYF
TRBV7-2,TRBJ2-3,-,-,TGTGCCAGCAGATTAAATAGGGCAGGGAACACAGATACGCAGTATTTT,CASRLNRAGNTDTQYF
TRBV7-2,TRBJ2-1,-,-,TGTGCCAGCAGGTTAAACGCGGGGAGTGAGCAGTTCTTC,CASRLNAGSEQFF
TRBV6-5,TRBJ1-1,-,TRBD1,TGTGCCAGCACCTACGATGCCAGGGGGGCCGAAGCTTTCTTT,CASTYDARGAEAFF
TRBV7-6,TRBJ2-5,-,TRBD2,TGTGCCAGCAGCTCCCGGGGGAGGGATGCCCGGGGGACCCAGTACTTC,CASSSRGRDARGTQYF
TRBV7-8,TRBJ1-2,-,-,TGTGCCAGCAGCTTAGTGCGACAGAATCCGAACTATGGCTACACCTTC,CASSLVRQNPNYGYTF
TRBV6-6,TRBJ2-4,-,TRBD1,TGTGCCAGCGGGGTAGGGGGCGCGACCAAAAACATTCAGTACTTC,CASGVGGATKNIQYF
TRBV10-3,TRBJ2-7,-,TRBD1,TGTGCCACCTGTCCGGGACAGTCCTACGAGCAGTACTTC,CATCPGQSYEQYF
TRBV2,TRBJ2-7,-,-,TGTGCCAGCAATGGGGGGAACAGGGGCGAACCCTACGAGCAGTACTTC,CASNGGNRGEPYEQYF
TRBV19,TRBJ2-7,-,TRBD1,TGTGCCAGTAGTGTCCGGGACAGGTCCTACGAGCAGTACTTC,CASSVRDRSYEQYF
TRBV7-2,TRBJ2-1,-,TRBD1,TGTGCCAGCATCCTACAGGGGGCTAACAATGAGCAGTTCTTC,CASILQGANNEQFF
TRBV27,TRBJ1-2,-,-,TGTGCCAGCAGTTCCCGCCGGGGGGAGGGGGGCTACACCTTC,CASSSRRGEGGYTF
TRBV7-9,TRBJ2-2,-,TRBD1,TGTGCCAGCAGCGTGCCAGGGGGCAGAAATGTCGGGGAGCTGTTTTTT,CASSVPGGRNVGELFF
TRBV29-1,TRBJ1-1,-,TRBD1,TGCAGCGTTGGAGCCAGGGGGCTCATCAACACTGAAGCTTTCTTT,CSVGARGLINTEAFF
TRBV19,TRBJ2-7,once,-,TGTGCCAGTAGTATGCAACAGGCCTCCTACGAGCAGTACTTC,CASSMQQASYEQYF
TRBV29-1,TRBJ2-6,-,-,TGCAGCGTTGAGTCAGTCACCACAGGGGCCAACGTCCTGACTTTC,CSVESVTTGANVLTF
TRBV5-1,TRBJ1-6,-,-,TGCGCCAGCAGGCCCCAGGTGAATAATTCACCCCTCCACTTT,CASRPQVNNSPLHF
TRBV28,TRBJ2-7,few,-,TGTGCCAGCAGTTCCCTGACAGACTCCTCCTACGAGCAGTACTTC,CASSSLTDSSYEQYF
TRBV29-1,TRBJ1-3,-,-,TGCAGCGTTTGGGACTATTGGACAGCTGGAAACACCATATATTTT,CSVWDYWTAGNTIYF
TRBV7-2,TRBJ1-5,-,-,TGTGCCAGCAGCATCCGGGGGGATCAGCCCCAGCATTTT,CASSIRGDQPQHF
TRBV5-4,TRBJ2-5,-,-,TGTGCCAGCAGCTTTCTAGAGACCCAGTACTTC,CASSFLETQYF
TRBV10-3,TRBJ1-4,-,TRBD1,TGTGCCATCGGAACAGGGGTGGGGGAAAAACTGTTTTTT,CAIGTGVGEKLFF
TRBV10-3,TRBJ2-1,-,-,TGTGCCATCAGTGATATCCCCGCGGCTGAGCAGTTCTTC,CAISDIPAAEQFF
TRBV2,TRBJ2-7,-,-,TGTGCCAGCAGTTTCAGGACGGATGACGCAGGGTACTACGAGCAGTACTTC,CASSFRTDDAGYYEQYF
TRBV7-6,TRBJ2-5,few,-,TGTGCCAGCAGCTTAATTGGGGGGCAAGAGACCCAGTACTTC,CASSLIGGQETQYF
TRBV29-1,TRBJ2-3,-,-,TGCAGCGTTGAATCCGGACAGAGAGCCCCAGATACGCAGTATTTT,CSVESGQRAPDTQYF
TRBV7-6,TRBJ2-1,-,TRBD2,TGTGCCAGCAGCCCTCTTTGGGGCCCCGGGAGGCATGAGCAGTTCTTC,CASSPLWGPGRHEQFF
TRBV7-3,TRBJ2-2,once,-,TGTGCCAGCAGCTTAGCCAGGCCGAACACCGGGGAGCTGTTTTTT,CASSLARPNTGELFF
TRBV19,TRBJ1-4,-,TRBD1,TGTGCCAGTAAATTACAGGGGGCTGGTGAAAAACTGTTTTTT,CASKLQGAGEKLFF
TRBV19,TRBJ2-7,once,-,TGTGCCAGTAGCCGGAGGGGTTTCGCCGACGAGCAGTACTTC,CASSRRGFADEQYF